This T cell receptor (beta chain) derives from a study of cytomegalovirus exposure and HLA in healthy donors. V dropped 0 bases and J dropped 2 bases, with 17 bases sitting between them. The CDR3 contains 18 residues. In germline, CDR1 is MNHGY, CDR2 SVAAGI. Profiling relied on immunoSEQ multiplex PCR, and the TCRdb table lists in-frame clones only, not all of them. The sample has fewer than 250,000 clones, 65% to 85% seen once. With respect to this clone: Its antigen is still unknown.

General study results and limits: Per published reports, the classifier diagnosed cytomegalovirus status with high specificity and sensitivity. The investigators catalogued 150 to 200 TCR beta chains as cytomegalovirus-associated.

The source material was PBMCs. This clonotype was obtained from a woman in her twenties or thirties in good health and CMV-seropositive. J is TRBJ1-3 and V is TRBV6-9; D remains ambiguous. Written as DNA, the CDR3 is TGTGCCAGCAGTTATTCGAGTCACCCCACCCAGGCTGGAAACACCATATATTTT. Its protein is CASSYSSHPTQAGNTIYF.